This T cell receptor beta chain came from a study of shared clonotypes between healthy human individuals. Germline V gene data show CDR1 as SGHTA and CDR2 as FQGTGA. The J segment lost 4 bases and the V segment lost 6 bases, leaving 3 bases of the junction unmatched. This CDR3 region has 13 residues. Sequencing was performed with immunoSEQ multiplex PCR; in TCRdb, only in-frame clones are kept and a portion is missing. The sample lists about 2.4 million clones, around 90% seen once, with more than 0.12% in the top ten. Material for sequencing was naive CD4+ T cells sorted from blood. The subset was: CD45RA+ positively selected. The sequence was collected from a man aged 18 to 30 in good health. The J gene is TRBJ2-5, the V gene TRBV7-3; 9 bases align to TRBD1. CDR3 sequence: CASSTTGGETQYF. In DNA form, the CDR3 reads TGTGCCAGCAGTACGACAGGGGGAGAGACCCAGTACTTC.